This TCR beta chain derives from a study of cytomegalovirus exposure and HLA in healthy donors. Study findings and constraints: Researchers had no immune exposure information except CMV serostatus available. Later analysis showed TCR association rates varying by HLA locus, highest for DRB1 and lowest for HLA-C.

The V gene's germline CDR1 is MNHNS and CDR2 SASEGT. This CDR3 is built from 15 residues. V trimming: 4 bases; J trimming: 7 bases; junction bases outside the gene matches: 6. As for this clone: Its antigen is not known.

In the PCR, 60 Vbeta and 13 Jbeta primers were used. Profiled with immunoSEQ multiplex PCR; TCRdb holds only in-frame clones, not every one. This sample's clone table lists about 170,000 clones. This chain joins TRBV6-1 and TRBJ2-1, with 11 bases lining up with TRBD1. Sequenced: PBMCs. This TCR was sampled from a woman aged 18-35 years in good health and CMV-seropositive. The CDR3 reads CASSGRDRGLNEQFF. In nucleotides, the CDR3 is TGTGCCAGCAGTGGACGGGACAGGGGGTTAAATGAGCAGTTCTTC.